These 26 T cell receptor beta chains originate from one sample sequenced in a study of T cell responses to AZD1222 COVID-19 vaccine. Here immunoSEQ multiplex PCR was the method, and the copy in TCRdb shows in-frame clones only, minus some. Of fewer than 200,000 clones listed, around 92% are singletons. The sequenced sample was peripheral blood, obtained on day 0 of AZD1222 vaccination. The receptor set was obtained from an adult in good health.

The chain joins TRBV5-1 to TRBJ2-7; 7 positions agree with TRBD2. The CDR3 is 16 residues long. Germline V gene data show CDR1 as SGHRS and CDR2 as YFSETQ. The trim removed 4 bases at V and 0 bases at J, leaving 10 bases unmatched. The DNA for the CDR3 is TGCGCCAGCAGCGCCCTGGGAGGGGCCCGCTCCTACGAGCAGTACTTC. It codes for CASSALGGARSYEQYF.

The CDR3 reads CATSRAPSNEQFF. In DNA, the CDR3 is TGTGCCACCAGCAGAGCACCGAGCAATGAGCAGTTCTTC. The rearrangement uses TRBV15 and TRBJ2-1; unclear D gene. The length of the CDR3 is 13 residues. V lost 1 base, J lost 6 bases, and 7 bases lay in between. From germline, CDR1 is LNHNV and CDR2 YYDKDF (reference sequence).

V is TRBV4-1 and J is TRBJ1-4; D possibly corresponds to TRBD1 (6 bases). The CDR3 consists of 18 residues. Per germline, CDR1 MGHRA and CDR2 YSYEKL. Trimming took 2 bases from V and 5 from J, leaving 21 bases between them. The CDR3 sequence: CASSQWGANYLVNEKLFF. The CDR3 nucleotides are TGCGCCAGCAGCCAATGGGGGGCCAATTACTTGGTAAATGAAAAACTGTTTTTT.

The J gene is TRBJ1-2, the V gene TRBV14; D not certain. CDR3 size: 16 residues. V shed 4 bases and J shed 1 base, with 16 bases lying between them. Germline CDR1 reads SGHDN; CDR2 reads FVKESK. In DNA form, the CDR3 reads TGTGCCAGCAGCCGGCGAAGGTCTTCGGGTAACTATGGCTACACCTTC. It yields the protein CASSRRRSSGNYGYTF.

The genes are TRBV11-2 and TRBJ1-1, with no clear D. Trimming took off 1 base at V and 1 base at J, with 13 bases between the two ends. CDR3 length: 16 residues. Germline CDR1 and CDR2: SGHAT and FQNNGV. The CDR3 spells CASSLASNSRNTEAFF. DNA of the CDR3: TGTGCCAGCAGCTTAGCATCAAACAGCCGGAACACTGAAGCTTTCTTT.

This clone was picked up a small number of times. This chain uses TRBV5-4 with TRBJ2-2; the match to TRBD2 covers 8 bases. CDR1 is SGHNT and CDR2 is YYREEE in the germline V gene (reference sequence). V dropped 2 bases and J dropped 3; count of bases not matched to a gene: 3. This CDR3 contains 15 residues. CDR3: CASSFSGGDTGELFF. The CDR3 nucleotides read TGTGCCAGCAGCTTCAGCGGGGGCGACACCGGGGAGCTGTTTTTT.

The J gene is TRBJ1-3, the V gene TRBV2; D ambiguous. The germline V gene has CDR1 SNHLY and CDR2 FYNNEI. The CDR3 extends over 16 amino acids. Trimming took off 1 base at V and 0 bases at J, with 10 bases between the two ends. The CDR3 bases are TGTGCCAGCAGTGAAGATGCCGGAAGCTCTGGAAACACCATATATTTT. It translates to CASSEDAGSSGNTIYF.

This clone was counted between two and nine times. CDR3 bases: TGTGCCAGCAGCAGCCACAGGGGGGCGAACACCGGGGAGCTGTTTTTT. Encoded protein: CASSSHRGANTGELFF. The chain recombines TRBV7-9 with TRBJ2-2; 8 nucleotides match TRBD1. Losses at the gene ends were 5 bases for V and 0 bases for J; bases not matched to a gene: 5. The CDR3 contains 16 residues. Germline assignment: CDR1 SEHNR and CDR2 FQNEAQ (reference sequence).

The rearrangement links TRBV4-1 to TRBJ2-7, with 12 bases matching TRBD2. V lost 0 bases, J lost 4 bases, and 13 bases stayed unmatched. There are 19 residues in the CDR3. Germline V gives CDR1 MGHRA, CDR2 YSYEKL. The CDR3 coding sequence is TGCGCCAGCAGCCAAGACCCTGGGGAGACTAGCGGGAGATGGTACGAGCAGTACTTC. It is translated as CASSQDPGETSGRWYEQYF.

The rearrangement joins TRBV19 to TRBJ1-4; possible D gene TRBD1, 5 bases. Germline V CDR1 and CDR2: LNHDA, SQIVND (reference sequence). The germline V and J ends were trimmed by 1 base and 2 bases, with 14 bases remaining between them. The length of the CDR3 is 17 residues. CDR3 DNA sequence: TGTGCCAGTAGTATAGCCTTCTACAGGCGTACTAATGAAAAACTGTTTTTT. Translating gives CASSIAFYRRTNEKLFF.

This chain links TRBV10-3 with TRBJ2-3; the match to TRBD1 covers 7 bases. Germline trimming cut 7 bases from V and 3 bases from J; bases unmatched to any gene: 4. The CDR3 has 13 residues. Germline-derived CDR1 and CDR2 are ENHRY and SYGVKD. Written as DNA, the CDR3 is TGTGCCATCAACGACAGGGTTACAGATACGCAGTATTTT. It yields the protein CAINDRVTDTQYF.

The rearrangement uses TRBV7-9 and TRBJ1-6; D gene uncertain. Germline V gene lookup returns CDR1 SEHNR and CDR2 FQNEAQ (reference sequence). CDR3 length: 14 residues. The germline V and J ends were trimmed by 1 base and 5 bases, with 6 bases remaining between them. CDR3 in amino acids: CASSLGADNSPLHF. CDR3 DNA: TGTGCCAGCAGCTTAGGGGCGGATAATTCACCCCTCCACTTT.

The chain combines TRBV29-1 with TRBJ2-3; D not certain. Germline V CDR1 and CDR2: SQVTM, ANQGSEA. This CDR3 comprises 16 residues. The V gene lost 1 base and the J gene lost 0 bases, with 14 bases spanning the gap. CDR3 bases: TGCAGCGTTGAAGTACTTCTTACTACTAGCACAGATACGCAGTATTTT. Protein sequence: CSVEVLLTTSTDTQYF.

The V and J genes are TRBV9 and TRBJ2-1; D uncertain. V was cut by 7 bases and J by 0 bases, with 11 bases left in between. This CDR3 comprises 14 residues. Germline V CDR1 and CDR2: SGDLS, YYNGEE. The CDR3 coding sequence is TGTGCCAGCGGTTTAATGCCCTCCTACAATGAGCAGTTCTTC. This sequence encodes CASGLMPSYNEQFF.

This clone was counted only a few times. The rearrangement uses TRBV10-3 and TRBJ2-2, with 7 bases lining up with TRBD1. Germline V lookup: CDR1 ENHRY, CDR2 SYGVKD. This CDR3 is 16 amino acids long. V shed 3 bases, J shed 5 bases, and the junction held 9 bases outside the gene matches. CDR3 DNA: TGTGCCATCAGTGATTTCGACAGGGCGACAACCGGGGAGCTGTTTTTT. It yields the protein CAISDFDRATTGELFF.

This chain links TRBV7-8 with TRBJ2-2; 12 nucleotides line up with TRBD2. Germline V gene lookup returns CDR1 SGHVS and CDR2 FQNEAQ. V shed 2 bases and J 5 bases; nucleotides not matched to a gene: 15. The CDR3 extends over 20 amino acids. The DNA of the CDR3 is TGTGCCAGCAGCTTATTGGTGGCTAGCGGGGGGGAGTTTGAGACCGGGGAGCTGTTTTTT. Translation: CASSLLVASGGEFETGELFF.

The chain employs TRBV6-2 or TRBV6-3 and TRBJ2-7; tentatively, D is TRBD1 (6 bases). The CDR3 runs to 21 residues. V gave up 0 bases and J gave up 7 bases, with 34 bases separating them. The germline V gene encodes CDR1 MNHEY and CDR2 SVGEGT. The chain's CDR3 is CASSYSAVPPLATGRAREQYV. The CDR3 DNA reads TGTGCCAGCAGTTACTCGGCAGTCCCCCCCCTTGCGACAGGACGGGCCCGGGAGCAGTACGTC.

The chain combines TRBV5-6 with TRBJ1-4; 7 bases are a match to TRBD1. This CDR3 comprises 15 residues. Germline CDR1 SGHDT, CDR2 YYEEEE. V lost 5 bases, J lost 0 bases, and 4 bases stayed unmatched. CDR3 coding DNA: TGTGCCAGCAGTCTGACAGGGCCAACTAATGAAAAACTGTTTTTT. Translation gives CASSLTGPTNEKLFF. Drawing the rest from reference TRBV5-6 and TRBJ1-4, the complete variable domain is DAGVTQSPTHLIKTRGQQVTLRCSPKSGHDTVSWYQQALGQGPQFIFQYYEEEERQRGNFPDRFSGHQFPNYSSELNVNALLLGDSALYLCASSLTGPTNEKLFFGSGTQLSVL.

The rearrangement joins TRBV29-1 to TRBJ2-1, with TRBD2 matching 8 bases. V was pared by 3 bases and J by 8 bases, with 9 bases of the junction left unmatched. The CDR3 is made up of 14 amino acids. The V gene's germline CDR1 is SQVTM and CDR2 ANQGSEA. The CDR3, as DNA: TGCAGCGTTGAGGTAGCGGGAAGGTTTGATGAGCAGTTCTTC. Its translation is CSVEVAGRFDEQFF.

V and J are TRBV18 and TRBJ1-2; D uncertain. The CDR3 length is 13 residues. CDR1 KGHSH and CDR2 LQKENI come from the germline V gene. V was clipped by 3 bases and J by 4 bases, with 9 bases between them. CDR3 DNA: TGTGCCAGCTCACCTTCGACGGTCTATGGCTACACCTTC. It is translated as CASSPSTVYGYTF.

The V and J genes are TRBV14 and TRBJ2-3; TRBD2 might be the D (6 bases). Trimming took 8 bases from V and 2 from J, leaving 8 bases between them. The CDR3 consists of 12 residues. The germline V gene has CDR1 SGHDN and CDR2 FVKESK. The CDR3 DNA reads TGTGCCAGCTGCGGGGTCACAGATACGCAGTATTTT. Protein: CASCGVTDTQYF.

The CDR3 bases are TGTGCCAGCAGCCCAATCTCTGGAAACACCATATATTTT. Translating gives CASSPISGNTIYF. The gene calls are TRBV5-6 and TRBJ1-3; no firm D call. The germline V gene encodes CDR1 SGHDT and CDR2 YYEEEE. The V gene lost 4 bases and the J gene lost 0 bases, with 5 bases spanning the gap. The CDR3 runs to 13 residues.

This clone appeared once. The chain carries TRBV2 and TRBJ1-4, with 7 positions matching TRBD1. The germline CDR1 and CDR2 sequences are SNHLY and FYNNEI. Trimming took 3 bases from V and 3 from J; bases not matched to a gene: 4. The CDR3 totals 15 residues. This chain's CDR3 is CASSEEGQSNEKLFF. The CDR3 nucleotides are TGTGCCAGCAGTGAGGAGGGACAGTCTAATGAAAAACTGTTTTTT.

This clone is a singleton in its sample. The chain is built from TRBV28 and TRBJ1-5; 9 nucleotides match TRBD1. J gave up 9 bases and V 7 bases, and 16 bases lay outside the gene matches. Germline CDR1 is MDHEN and CDR2 is SYDVKM. The CDR3 length is 16 residues. CDR3 residues: CASTLTGTGTWGPQHF. CDR3 nucleotide sequence: TGTGCCAGCACATTGACTGGGACAGGGACGTGGGGGCCCCAGCATTTT.

The chain uses TRBV5-1 and TRBJ1-1, with TRBD1 matching 8 bases. The CDR3 runs to 21 residues. Germline-derived CDR1 and CDR2 are SGHRS and YFSETQ. The V and J ends lost 0 bases and 0 bases, in that order; junction bases with no gene match: 19. DNA of the CDR3: TGCGCCAGCAGCTTGGAGCGGGCAGGGGGCTTGTCATTTACCATGAACACTGAAGCTTTCTTT. Translation: CASSLERAGGLSFTMNTEAFF. The variable domain in full, completed from reference TRBV5-1 and TRBJ1-1, reads KAGVTQTPRYLIKTRGQQVTLSCSPISGHRSVSWYQQTPGQGLQFLFEYFSETQRNKGNFPGRFSGRQFSNSRSEMNVSTLELGDSALYLCASSLERAGGLSFTMNTEAFFGQGTRLTVV.

The CDR3 spells CASSTMFGSQETQYF. Written as DNA, the CDR3 is TGTGCCAGCAGCACCATGTTCGGGTCCCAAGAGACCCAGTACTTC. The genes are TRBV7-2 and TRBJ2-5, with D unresolved. The CDR3 contains 15 residues. The V gene's germline CDR1 is SGHTA and CDR2 FQGNSA. Trimming pared 5 bases from V and 1 base from J, leaving 14 bases between.